Listed here are 31 T cell receptor beta chains from one sample, sequenced in a study of T cells in Graves' hyperthyroidism and ophthalmopathy. TCR beta CDR3 region amplification was performed from RNA transcripts. A set of HTBI primers served as the primers for a first-round RT-PCR of the TCR CDR3. MiXCR, applied by TCRdb to the multiplex PCR reads, yields one record per CDR3 protein. The repertoire has about 270,000 distinct CDR3 sequences, about 20% of them found once; the top ten carry roughly 60%. Sequenced: blood. The source is a young man with Graves' ophthalmopathy.

On this clonotype itself: This sequence may be a read error, since a much larger clone differs from it by one base. The rearrangement uses TRBV13 and TRBJ2-3; 11 nucleotides match TRBD1. The CDR3 extends over 17 amino acids. The germline gives CDR1 PRHDT, CDR2 FYEKMQ (reference sequence). CDR3 in amino acids: CASSLIMDRGRTGTQYF. The CDR3 DNA is TGTGCCAGCAGCTTAATTATGGACAGGGGGCGCACAGGTACGCAGTATTTT. The full variable domain, rest sourced from reference TRBV13 and TRBJ2-3, is AAGVIQSPRHLIKEKRETATLKCYPIPRHDTVYWYQQGPGQDPQFLISFYEKMQSDKGSIPDRFSAQQFSDYHSELNMSSLELGDSALYFCASSLIMDRGRTGTQYFGPGTRLTVL.

The genes are TRBV7-2 and TRBJ2-2; TRBD2 is a possible D gene (6 bases). CDR1 is SGHTA, CDR2 FQGNSA, per germline. This CDR3 comprises 15 residues. With 0 bases removed from V and 1 base from J, the gap between germline ends came to 6 bases. In nucleotides, the CDR3 is TGTGCCAGCAGCTTAGCTAGCGGGAACACCGGGGAGCTGTTTTTT. The encoded protein is CASSLASGNTGELFF. The variable domain in full, completed from reference TRBV7-2 and TRBJ2-2, reads GAGVSQSPSNKVTEKGKDVELRCDPISGHTALYWYRQSLGQGLEFLIYFQGNSAPDKSGLPSDRFSAERTGGSVSTLTIQRTQQEDSAVYLCASSLASGNTGELFFGEGSRLTVL.

This chain connects TRBV5-1 to TRBJ1-1, with D unresolved. V was pared by 3 bases and J by 6 bases, with 15 bases between. The CDR3 sequence is 14 residues long. The germline CDR1 and CDR2 sequences are SGHRS and YFSETQ. The CDR3 here is CASSSNLRSAEAFF. As DNA, the CDR3 is TGCGCCAGCAGCTCTAACCTTCGGAGTGCTGAAGCTTTCTTT.

In DNA form, the CDR3 reads TGTGCCAGCAACCTCCGACAGGGCAATCAGCCCCAGCATTTT. Translating gives CASNLRQGNQPQHF. The chain couples TRBV28 to TRBJ1-5; D is possibly TRBD1 (6 bases). Germline loops: CDR1 MDHEN, CDR2 SYDVKM. This CDR3 spans 14 amino acids. V was shortened by 7 bases and J by 2 bases, with 12 bases between the two germline ends.

This clonotype was seen a few times. This chain joins TRBV2 and TRBJ2-6; 11 bases fit TRBD1. CDR1 and CDR2 from the germline V gene are SNHLY and FYNNEI. There are 17 residues in the CDR3. Trimming removed 9 bases from V and 4 bases from J; junction bases left unmatched: 11. The CDR3 coding sequence is TGTGCCAGGGAGGTTAGGACAGGGGGCTCCGGGGCCAACGTCCTGACTTTC. Translated, it gives CAREVRTGGSGANVLTF. The variable domain in full, completed from reference TRBV2 and TRBJ2-6, reads EPEVTQTPSHQVTQMGQEVILRCVPISNHLYFYWYRQILGQKVEFLVSFYNNEISEKSEIFDDQFSVERPDGSNFTLKIRSTKLEDSAMYFCAREVRTGGSGANVLTFGAGSRLTVL.

The V call is TRBV28, the J call TRBJ2-7; the D gene is possibly TRBD1 (5 bases). This CDR3 has 14 residues. The germline gives CDR1 MDHEN, CDR2 SYDVKM. The germline V and J ends were trimmed by 2 bases and 2 bases, with 10 bases remaining between them. The CDR3 coding sequence is TGTGCCAGCAGTTTACAGGGCCCCCCCTACGAGCAGTACTTC. The encoded protein is CASSLQGPPYEQYF.

This clonotype was detected ten times or more. V gene TRBV20-1 combines with J gene TRBJ1-2; TRBD1 is a possible D gene (5 bases). There are 10 residues in the CDR3. Germline loops: CDR1 DFQATT, CDR2 SNEGSKA (reference sequence). The ends were cut back, 3 bases at V and 14 bases at J, with 13 bases in the middle. Here the CDR3 DNA reads TGCAGTGCTAGGGGGGATCTTTGGACCTTC. Translation: CSARGDLWTF.

The gene calls are TRBV7-9 and TRBJ2-7; 9 nucleotides agree with TRBD1. V was clipped by 7 bases and J by 4 bases; unmatched bases: 5. The CDR3 totals 13 residues. The germline V gene has CDR1 SEHNR and CDR2 FQNEAQ (reference sequence). CDR3 residues: CASKGQGAYEQYF. In DNA form, the CDR3 reads TGTGCCAGCAAGGGACAGGGAGCGTACGAGCAGTACTTC.

This clonotype appeared a few times. The V and J genes are TRBV6-1 and TRBJ1-2; D perhaps matches TRBD1 (6 bases). V lost 10 bases, J lost 4 bases, and 19 bases lay in between. CDR1 and CDR2 from the germline V gene are MNHNS and SASEGT. The CDR3 loop spans 14 amino acids. CDR3 DNA: TGTGCCACCCGATCGGCTCGGGGGCTCTATGGCTACACCTTC. Protein sequence: CATRSARGLYGYTF.

This clonotype was counted only a few times. This chain links TRBV9 with TRBJ2-5; 13 bases map to TRBD2. V lost 4 bases and J lost 5; bases outside the gene matches: 17. In germline, CDR1 is SGDLS, CDR2 YYNGEE. The CDR3 covers 19 residues. CDR3 loop: CASSPTGLAGEWGSETQYF. DNA of the CDR3: TGTGCCAGCAGCCCAACAGGACTAGCGGGAGAATGGGGCAGCGAGACCCAGTACTTC.

V and J are TRBV24-1 and TRBJ2-5; D call uncertain. Germline CDR1 is KGHDR and CDR2 is SFDVKD. CDR3 length: 15 amino acids. V lost 2 bases to trimming and J lost 0 bases, with 9 bases between them. The CDR3 nucleotides are TGTGCCACCAGTGATTCGAACACGTACCAAGAGACCCAGTACTTC. This encodes CATSDSNTYQETQYF.

This clonotype has only a few counts. The V call is TRBV14, the J call TRBJ2-7, with 7 bases lining up with TRBD1. The V segment lost 3 bases and the J segment 2 bases; nucleotides outside the gene matches: 7. Germline CDR1 reads SGHDN; CDR2 reads FVKESK. There are 15 residues in the CDR3. As DNA, the CDR3 is TGTGCCAGCAGCCAGGGACAGTTACAACCCTACGAGCAGTACTTC. Translated, it gives CASSQGQLQPYEQYF.

This clonotype was seen a handful of times. V is TRBV6-1 and J is TRBJ2-3; no firm D call. Trimming shortened V by 1 base and J by 5 bases, and 7 bases separated the two germline ends. The CDR3 extends over 13 amino acids. Germline CDR1 reads MNHNS; CDR2 reads SASEGT. The CDR3 sequence: CASSEVQKDTQYF. The CDR3 bases are TGTGCCAGCAGTGAAGTTCAGAAAGATACGCAGTATTTT.

The genes are TRBV24-1 and TRBJ2-5; TRBD1 aligns across 9 bases. Per the germline V gene, CDR1 is KGHDR and CDR2 is SFDVKD. Trimming took 2 bases from V and 4 from J; bases not matched to a gene: 7. The CDR3 length is 16 residues. CDR3 loop: CATSDWGTGRIETQYF. In DNA, the CDR3 is TGTGCCACCAGTGATTGGGGGACAGGGCGAATAGAGACCCAGTACTTC.

The J gene is TRBJ2-2, the V gene TRBV20-1, with 14 bases lining up with TRBD2. Germline-derived CDR1 and CDR2 are DFQATT and SNEGSKA (reference sequence). Trimming cost V 6 bases and J 4 bases; bases outside gene matches: 4. The CDR3 consists of 15 residues. Here the CDR3 DNA reads TGCAGTGCCACGACTAGCGGGAGGGCCACCGGGGAGCTGTTTTTT. It translates to CSATTSGRATGELFF.

There are many counts of this clonotype. The chain couples TRBV20-1 to TRBJ1-1; 12 bases map to TRBD1. CDR1 is DFQATT and CDR2 is SNEGSKA in the germline V gene (reference sequence). CDR3 length: 14 residues. V dropped 0 bases and J dropped 10; count of bases not matched to a gene: 6. CDR3 residues: CSAREQGQGAVAFF. The CDR3 DNA reads as TGCAGTGCTAGAGAACAGGGACAGGGGGCTGTAGCTTTCTTT.

The sample holds a few counts of this clonotype. The chain joins TRBV9 to TRBJ1-4, with D unresolved. Trimming left V 1 base short and J 2 bases short, with 9 bases between. The CDR3 loop spans 15 amino acids. From germline, CDR1 is SGDLS and CDR2 YYNGEE. The CDR3 protein is CASSVSPGTNEKLFF. CDR3 bases: TGTGCCAGCAGCGTATCTCCCGGGACTAATGAAAAACTGTTTTTT.

The chain couples TRBV19 to TRBJ1-6; D not certain. Per germline, CDR1 LNHDA and CDR2 SQIVND (reference sequence). The CDR3 runs 17 residues. Trimming shortened V by 3 bases and J by 5 bases, and 17 bases separated the two germline ends. The CDR3 loop reads CASSITTGPSNNSPLHF. In DNA form, the CDR3 reads TGTGCCAGTAGTATTACTACCGGACCTTCTAATAATTCACCCCTCCACTTT.

This clonotype has only a few counts. J is TRBJ1-1 and V is TRBV5-1, with TRBD1 as a possible D gene (5 bases). Germline-derived CDR1 and CDR2 are SGHRS and YFSETQ. This CDR3 is built from 14 residues. Trimming removed 7 bases from V and 4 bases from J, with 17 bases in between. The CDR3 coding sequence is TGCGCCAGCTGCCTGGGGGAGTGGGCCACTGAAGCTTTCTTT. Its protein product is CASCLGEWATEAFF. Together with reference TRBV5-1 and TRBJ1-1, the CDR3 gives the full variable domain: KAGVTQTPRYLIKTRGQQVTLSCSPISGHRSVSWYQQTPGQGLQFLFEYFSETQRNKGNFPGRFSGRQFSNSRSEMNVSTLELGDSALYLCASCLGEWATEAFFGQGTRLTVV.

This clonotype showed up many times. This chain connects TRBV7-8 to TRBJ1-2; D remains unclear. V shed 5 bases and J shed 4 bases, with 14 bases lying between them. Germline lookup yields CDR1 SGHVS and CDR2 FQNEAQ. The CDR3 loop spans 14 amino acids. CDR3 DNA sequence: TGTGCCAGCAGCCGCCAACTGTCCTCCTATGGCTACACCTTC. Residues: CASSRQLSSYGYTF.

This chain links TRBV6-2 or TRBV6-3 with TRBJ1-2; D gene unclear. From germline, CDR1 is MNHEY and CDR2 SVGEGT. The CDR3 has 14 residues. The ends were cut back, 4 bases at V and 3 bases at J, with 12 bases in the middle. The CDR3 region is CASSSLVLDYGYTF. The CDR3 coding sequence is TGTGCCAGCAGTTCCCTGGTTCTAGACTATGGCTACACCTTC.

This clonotype occurred many times. The V call is TRBV20-1, the J call TRBJ2-7; 9 nucleotides agree with TRBD1. This CDR3 has 13 amino acids. In germline, CDR1 is DFQATT, CDR2 SNEGSKA (reference sequence). The ends lost 4 bases at V and 6 bases at J; junction bases unmatched: 7. The DNA of the CDR3 is TGCAGTGCTAACCCGGGACAGGGATTCGAGCAGTACTTC. This sequence encodes CSANPGQGFEQYF.

The rearrangement joins TRBV7-9 to TRBJ1-2; perhaps TRBD1 as D (6 bases). Germline CDR1 is SEHNR and CDR2 is FQNEAQ (reference sequence). With 11 bases removed from V and 4 bases from J, the gap between germline ends came to 8 bases. This CDR3 has 10 amino acids. CDR3 in DNA: TGTGCCTGGGGGGCCTATGGCTACACCTTC. This sequence encodes CAWGAYGYTF.

The table lists this clonotype with a few counts. The chain employs TRBV7-2 and TRBJ2-1; 9 bases line up with TRBD2. The junction had 11 bases not matched to a gene; V was cut back by 4 bases and J by 7 bases. CDR3 length: 16 residues. Germline CDR1 and CDR2: SGHTA and FQGNSA. The CDR3 DNA is TGTGCCAGCAGCTGGTACTTAGCGGGAGATGGAAATGAGCAGTTCTTC. Translation gives CASSWYLAGDGNEQFF.

The J gene is TRBJ1-6, the V gene TRBV28; no clear D gene. This CDR3 comprises 16 residues. V lost 1 base, J lost 7 bases, and 14 bases lay in between. Germline V gene sequence: CDR1 MDHEN, CDR2 SYDVKM. Here the CDR3 DNA reads TGTGCCAGCAGTTTATTGGGAAAAAAAAGCAATTCACCCCTCCACTTT. It yields the protein CASSLLGKKSNSPLHF.

The sample holds a few counts of this clonotype. The chain employs TRBV9 and TRBJ2-5; 11 bases match TRBD1. This CDR3 spans 15 amino acids. Germline CDR1 and CDR2: SGDLS and YYNGEE. V lost 3 bases and J lost 5; bases outside the gene matches: 6. DNA for the CDR3: TGTGCCAGCAGCGGAACCGGGACAGGGGGGGAGACCCAGTACTTC. This codes for CASSGTGTGGETQYF.

This clonotype appeared a few times. The CDR3 nucleotides are TGCGCCAGCAGCTTGGCAATTGGGGGTACTAACACCGGGGAGCTGTTTTTT. Protein sequence: CASSLAIGGTNTGELFF. The rearrangement links TRBV5-1 to TRBJ2-2, with D perhaps assigned TRBD1 or TRBD2 (5 bases each). The V end lost 0 bases, the J end lost 2 bases, and 14 bases lay between the germline ends. CDR1 is SGHRS and CDR2 is YFSETQ in the germline V gene. There are 17 residues in the CDR3.

The gene calls are TRBV5-1 and TRBJ2-7, with TRBD2 matching 8 bases. With V trimmed by 7 bases and J by 10 bases, 16 bases remained unmatched. Per germline, CDR1 SGHRS and CDR2 YFSETQ. The CDR3 totals 14 residues. CDR3 loop: CASSKLADSTDQYF. The CDR3 DNA sequence: TGCGCCAGCTCTAAACTAGCGGATTCTACGGATCAGTACTTC.

The chain recombines TRBV30 with TRBJ1-2; D is ambiguous. V lost 0 bases to trimming and J lost 2 bases, with 7 bases between them. Germline V gene sequence: CDR1 GTSNPN, CDR2 SVGIG (reference sequence). This CDR3 has 13 residues. The CDR3 region is CAWSVAPNYGYTF. CDR3 DNA sequence: TGTGCCTGGAGTGTAGCCCCCAACTATGGCTACACCTTC.

V gene TRBV6-2 or TRBV6-3 combines with J gene TRBJ2-3; D remains ambiguous. Germline V gene lookup returns CDR1 MNHEY and CDR2 SVGEGT. This CDR3 region has 12 residues. V was shortened by 6 bases and J by 0 bases, with 4 bases between the two germline ends. CDR3 sequence (DNA): TGTGCCAGCAGGATAAGCACAGATACGCAGTATTTT. Its protein product is CASRISTDTQYF.

The rearrangement uses TRBV7-9 and TRBJ2-7; TRBD1 aligns across 10 bases. There are 15 residues in the CDR3. Germline CDR1 and CDR2: SEHNR and FQNEAQ (reference sequence). V trimming: 5 bases; J trimming: 4 bases; junction bases outside the gene matches: 8. The CDR3 DNA reads as TGTGCCAGCAGCATCGACAGGGGGCCCTCATACGAGCAGTACTTC. This codes for CASSIDRGPSYEQYF.